This entry describes one T cell receptor (beta chain). The sample originates from a study of cytomegalovirus exposure and HLA in healthy donors. CDR3 length: 17 amino acids. Trimming removed 2 bases from V and 7 bases from J; junction bases left unmatched: 17. Germline V gene sequence: CDR1 SGHRS, CDR2 YFSETQ. In the PCR, 60 Vbeta and 13 Jbeta primers were used. Sequencing was performed with immunoSEQ multiplex PCR; in TCRdb, only in-frame clones are kept and a portion is missing. The sample lists around 170,000 clones, roughly 75% occurring once. The chain employs TRBV5-1 and TRBJ2-7, with 8 nucleotides matching TRBD2. The TCR originated in a woman in her forties or fifties in good health and CMV-seropositive. Material: PBMCs. The CDR3 reads CASSFRGDGGATSEQYF. The CDR3 DNA follows: TGCGCCAGCAGCTTCCGCGGCGACGGGGGGGCAACAAGTGAGCAGTACTTC.